A selection of T cell receptor beta chains follows, all from one sample in a study of regulatory T cells in long-lasting Graves disease. TCRdb processed the multiplex PCR reads anew with MiXCR; each CDR3 protein has one entry. The data hold about 470,000 distinct CDR3 sequences, with 20% to 25% observed a single time. The sample in question was peripheral blood mononuclear cells (PBMCs), obtained when the disease was refractory, from a patient treated with antithyroid drugs. Receptors were obtained from a female donor with Graves disease. CDR3s include the opening cysteine and the closing phenylalanine or tryptophan. The order of the fields is J gene, V gene, clone size, D gene, CDR3 DNA, CDR3 protein. D genes are given only for firm matches. Clone size is shown for a subset of rows, as once, few, many or a class of expanded clone.

J gene: TRBJ2-1; V gene: TRBV18; clone size: NA; D gene: TRBD2; CDR3 DNA: TGTGCCAGCTCACCATCCAGGGCGGGGGGTGAGCAGTTCTTC; CDR3 protein: CASSPSRAGGEQFF
J gene: TRBJ2-5; V gene: TRBV5-6; clone size: NA; D gene: TRBD2; CDR3 DNA: TGTGCCAGCACCGGGGGGGGACCTGCGGAGACCCAGTACTTC; CDR3 protein: CASTGGGPAETQYF
J gene: TRBJ2-7; V gene: TRBV20-1; clone size: NA; D gene: TRBD2; CDR3 DNA: TGCAGTGCTAGACTAGCGGGTGATCTCTCCTACGAGCAGTACTTC; CDR3 protein: CSARLAGDLSYEQYF
J gene: TRBJ1-3; V gene: TRBV30; clone size: NA; D gene: NA; CDR3 DNA: TGTGCCTGGAGTTTCCAGACCTCTGGAAACACCATATATTTT; CDR3 protein: CAWSFQTSGNTIYF
J gene: TRBJ2-3; V gene: TRBV20-1; clone size: NA; D gene: TRBD2; CDR3 DNA: TGCAGTGCTAGAGATGAGCGGGAGGGGTCAGATACGCAGTATTTT; CDR3 protein: CSARDEREGSDTQYF
J gene: TRBJ1-1; V gene: TRBV7-6; clone size: few; D gene: NA; CDR3 DNA: TGTGCCAGCAGCTTAAGCCCCCACGACGGGAACACTGAAGCTTTCTTT; CDR3 protein: CASSLSPHDGNTEAFF
J gene: TRBJ2-7; V gene: TRBV6-5; clone size: few; D gene: NA; CDR3 DNA: TGTGCCAGCAGTTACCTGTTAGGACGGATTGGGTACTACGAGCAGTACTTC; CDR3 protein: CASSYLLGRIGYYEQYF
J gene: TRBJ2-1; V gene: TRBV29-1; clone size: NA; D gene: NA; CDR3 DNA: TGCAGCGTTGAACAAGGTCTACACTCCTACAATGAGCAGTTCTTC; CDR3 protein: CSVEQGLHSYNEQFF
J gene: TRBJ1-5; V gene: TRBV28; clone size: many; D gene: NA; CDR3 DNA: TGTGCCAGCAGGACCCGGAGGGGTATCAATCAGCCCCAGCATTTT; CDR3 protein: CASRTRRGINQPQHF
J gene: TRBJ2-1; V gene: TRBV7-2; clone size: NA; D gene: TRBD2; CDR3 DNA: TGTGCCAGCAGCCAGGGACTAGCGGATGGTGAGCAGTTCTTC; CDR3 protein: CASSQGLADGEQFF
J gene: TRBJ2-6; V gene: TRBV11-2; clone size: many; D gene: NA; CDR3 DNA: TGTGCCAGCAGCTTAATGGATTCGGGGGCCAACGTCCTGACTTTC; CDR3 protein: CASSLMDSGANVLTF
J gene: TRBJ2-2; V gene: TRBV24-1; clone size: many; D gene: TRBD1; CDR3 DNA: TGTGCCACCAGAGGACAGGGGGAAACCGGGGAGCTGTTTTTT; CDR3 protein: CATRGQGETGELFF
J gene: TRBJ1-5; V gene: TRBV5-1; clone size: NA; D gene: NA; CDR3 DNA: TGCGCCAGCAGCTTGGTAGGGGATGGCAATCAGCCCCAGCATTTT; CDR3 protein: CASSLVGDGNQPQHF
J gene: TRBJ1-2; V gene: TRBV12-3/TRBV12-4; clone size: few; D gene: NA; CDR3 DNA: TGTGCCACAGGGGCAAACATTAACTATGGCTACACCTTC; CDR3 protein: CATGANINYGYTF
J gene: TRBJ2-7; V gene: TRBV3-1; clone size: few; D gene: TRBD2; CDR3 DNA: TGTGCCAGCAGCCAAGCGGTTCCGGGACTAGGAACTTCCTACGAGCAGTACTTC; CDR3 protein: CASSQAVPGLGTSYEQYF
J gene: TRBJ1-1; V gene: TRBV27; clone size: NA; D gene: NA; CDR3 DNA: TGTACCAGCAGTTTATCATCAGGGTGGGGCACTGAAGCTTTCTTT; CDR3 protein: CTSSLSSGWGTEAFF
J gene: TRBJ1-1; V gene: TRBV6-2/TRBV6-3; clone size: many; D gene: NA; CDR3 DNA: TGTGCCAGCAGCTCACAGGGTAAATATGAAGCTTTCTTT; CDR3 protein: CASSSQGKYEAFF
J gene: TRBJ2-2; V gene: TRBV28; clone size: NA; D gene: TRBD1; CDR3 DNA: TGTGCCAGCTGGCGACAGGGCACCGGGGAGCTGTTTTTT; CDR3 protein: CASWRQGTGELFF
J gene: TRBJ1-2; V gene: TRBV15; clone size: few; D gene: NA; CDR3 DNA: TGTGCCACCAGCAGTCCCGACGACCCCGATGGCTACACCTTC; CDR3 protein: CATSSPDDPDGYTF
J gene: TRBJ2-7; V gene: TRBV20-1; clone size: many; D gene: NA; CDR3 DNA: TGCAGTGCGCGGGACCTAGGTGTGAAGCAGTACTTC; CDR3 protein: CSARDLGVKQYF
J gene: TRBJ2-1; V gene: TRBV20-1; clone size: NA; D gene: NA; CDR3 DNA: TGCAGTGTGACCAGGGCTTTCTCCTACAATGAGCAGTTCTTC; CDR3 protein: CSVTRAFSYNEQFF
J gene: TRBJ2-7; V gene: TRBV6-1; clone size: many; D gene: TRBD1; CDR3 DNA: TGTGCCAGCAGCATCGGGACAGGGAGCGGGAACGAGCAGTACTTC; CDR3 protein: CASSIGTGSGNEQYF
J gene: TRBJ1-2; V gene: TRBV7-8; clone size: many; D gene: NA; CDR3 DNA: TGTGCCAGCAACCGGGGGACGGGCTATGGCTACACCTTC; CDR3 protein: CASNRGTGYGYTF